The entry below gives a single TCR beta chain sequence along with its context. Its antigen is currently unknown. Naive CD4+ T cells were purified with Tregs depleted by CD25. Constant-region reverse primers amplified full-length variable regions, followed by semi-nested Nested Universal Primer A PCR. Using its own MiXCR run on the 5' RACE reads, TCRdb lists one record per CDR3 protein. Among about 53,000 distinct CDR3 sequences listed, about 24% were seen once. Study observations and caveats: Larger-cohort validation covered only one TCR beta V-J rearrangement.

Germline V gene sequence: CDR1 SGHTA, CDR2 FQGNSA. The CDR3 is made up of 15 amino acids. Unmatched junction bases numbered 9, after V lost 5 bases and J lost 5 bases. The source is a female donor with breast cancer. This chain joins TRBV7-2 and TRBJ1-5; TRBD1 aligns across 7 bases. Source material: tumor-infiltrating naive CD4+ T cells sorted from the breast tumor. Subset here: naive CD4+ T cells, CD4+CD45RA+CD25-. Written as DNA, the CDR3 is TGTGCCAGCAGCGTTCGGACAGGCGCCGATCAGCCCCAGCATTTT. It encodes CASSVRTGADQPQHF.